A selection of T cell receptor beta chains follows, all from one sample in a study of T cells in tuberculosis. Method: immunoSEQ multiplex PCR; TCRdb's copy keeps in-frame clones and lacks some. The table shows roughly 92,000 clones, with approximately 91% occurring only once. The sequenced sample was CD1b-GMM tetramer-negative cells sorted from PBMCs. These TCRs come from an adult woman with latent tuberculosis. The CDR3 runs from the conserved cysteine through the conserved F or W. A D gene is named only where the DNA matches it firmly. Part of the rows lack a size; the others show once, few, many or a class for expanded clones.

clone_size: few; v_call: TRBV10-3; d_call: .; j_call: TRBJ1-4; cdr3_aa: CAISEGGGYEKLFF; cdr3_nt: TGTGCCATCAGTGAAGGTGGGGGCTACGAAAAACTGTTTTTT
clone_size: few; v_call: TRBV6-1; d_call: .; j_call: TRBJ1-2; cdr3_aa: CASSESGYGYTF; cdr3_nt: TGTGCCAGCAGTGAATCCGGCTATGGCTACACCTTC
clone_size: .; v_call: TRBV28; d_call: TRBD1; j_call: TRBJ2-5; cdr3_aa: CASSPGTGVVETQYF; cdr3_nt: TGTGCCAGCAGTCCCGGGACAGGGGTTGTGGAGACCCAGTACTTC
clone_size: few; v_call: TRBV7-2; d_call: .; j_call: TRBJ1-5; cdr3_aa: CASSPGRGNQPQHF; cdr3_nt: TGTGCCAGCAGCCCAGGGAGGGGCAATCAGCCCCAGCATTTT
clone_size: .; v_call: TRBV9; d_call: TRBD2; j_call: TRBJ2-1; cdr3_aa: CASSVGVSGAYNEQFF; cdr3_nt: TGTGCCAGCAGCGTAGGGGTTAGCGGGGCCTACAATGAGCAGTTCTTC
clone_size: .; v_call: TRBV6-1; d_call: TRBD1; j_call: TRBJ2-3; cdr3_aa: CASSERQGTTDTQYF; cdr3_nt: TGTGCCAGCAGTGAACGACAGGGAACCACAGATACGCAGTATTTT
clone_size: .; v_call: TRBV14; d_call: TRBD1; j_call: TRBJ1-4; cdr3_aa: CASSHRAGGVSNEKLFF; cdr3_nt: TGTGCCAGCAGCCACAGGGCAGGGGGCGTGTCTAATGAAAAACTGTTTTTT
clone_size: .; v_call: TRBV19; d_call: .; j_call: TRBJ1-1; cdr3_aa: CASSVTHRDMNTEAFF; cdr3_nt: TGTGCCAGTAGTGTAACGCACCGGGACATGAACACTGAAGCTTTCTTT
clone_size: .; v_call: TRBV6-1; d_call: .; j_call: TRBJ1-3; cdr3_aa: CASSSARGTGNTIYF; cdr3_nt: TGTGCCAGCAGTTCGGCACGGGGGACTGGAAACACCATATATTTT
clone_size: .; v_call: TRBV30; d_call: TRBD1; j_call: TRBJ2-7; cdr3_aa: CAWSPNRGYEQYF; cdr3_nt: TGTGCCTGGAGTCCGAACAGGGGGTACGAGCAGTACTTC
clone_size: .; v_call: TRBV6-5; d_call: .; j_call: TRBJ1-2; cdr3_aa: CASSEGGATGGYTF; cdr3_nt: TGTGCCAGCAGTGAAGGGGGGGCTACGGGAGGCTACACCTTC